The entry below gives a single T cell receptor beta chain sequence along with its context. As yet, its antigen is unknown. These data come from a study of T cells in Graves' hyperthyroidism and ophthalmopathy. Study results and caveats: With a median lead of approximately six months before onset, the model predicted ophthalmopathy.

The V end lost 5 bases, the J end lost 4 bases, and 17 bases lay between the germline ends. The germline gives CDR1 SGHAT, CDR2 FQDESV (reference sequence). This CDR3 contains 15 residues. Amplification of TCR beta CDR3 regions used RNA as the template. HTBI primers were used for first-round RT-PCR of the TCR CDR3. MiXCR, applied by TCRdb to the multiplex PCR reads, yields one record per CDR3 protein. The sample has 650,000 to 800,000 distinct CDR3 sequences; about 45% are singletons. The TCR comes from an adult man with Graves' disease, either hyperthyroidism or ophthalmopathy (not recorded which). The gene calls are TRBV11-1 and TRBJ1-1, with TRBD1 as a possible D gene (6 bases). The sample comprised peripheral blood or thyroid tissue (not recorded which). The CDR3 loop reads CASSPLPRGTTEAFF. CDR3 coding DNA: TGTGCCAGCAGCCCCCTACCAAGGGGGACCACTGAAGCTTTCTTT.